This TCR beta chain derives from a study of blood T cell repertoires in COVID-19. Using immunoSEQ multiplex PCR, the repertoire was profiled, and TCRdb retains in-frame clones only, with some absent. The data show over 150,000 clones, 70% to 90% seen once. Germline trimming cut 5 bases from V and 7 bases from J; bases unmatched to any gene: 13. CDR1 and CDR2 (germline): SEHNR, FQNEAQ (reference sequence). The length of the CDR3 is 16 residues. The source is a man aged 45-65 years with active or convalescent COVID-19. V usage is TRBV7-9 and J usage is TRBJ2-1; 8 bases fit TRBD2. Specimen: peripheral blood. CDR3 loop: CASSPWGSGETNEQFF. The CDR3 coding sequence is TGTGCCAGCAGCCCTTGGGGTAGCGGGGAAACTAATGAGCAGTTCTTC.